The 20 T cell receptor beta chains reported below all come from one sample, sequenced in a study of vaccination and CD4 T cells after COVID-19. Their specific antigens are unknown. An Oncomine TCR Beta short-read assay was used to sequence the DNA from cultured CD4+ T cells. TCRdb reprocessed the PCR reads via MiXCR and lists one record per CDR3 protein. Of about 12,000 distinct CDR3 sequences listed, 76% are singletons. Treatment given: roughly 10-day PBMC culture with coronavirus spike peptide pools or control peptides (ViraFEST assay). Sequencing was performed on CD4+ T cells from blood, cultured in vitro. The receptors stem from a human donor who had recovered from COVID-19.

To note about this clonotype: A junction boundary mismatches the germline segment, possibly from a read error. The chain uses TRBV24-1 and TRBJ1-1; D perhaps matches TRBD1 (5 bases). Germline CDR1 and CDR2: KGHDR and SFDVKD. The CDR3 extends over 14 amino acids. Written as DNA, the CDR3 is TGTGCCACCAGTGCGGGGGGGAGGAACACTGAAGCTCTCTTT. Its protein is CATSAGGRNTEALF.

The chain recombines TRBV4-1 with TRBJ1-5, with D unresolved. This CDR3 comprises 13 residues. Germline CDR1 is MGHRA and CDR2 is YSYEKL. V gave up 3 bases and J gave up 5 bases, with 8 bases separating them. The CDR3 nucleotides read TGCGCCAGCAGCCAGTACAGAGATCAGCCCCAGCATTTT. This translates into CASSQYRDQPQHF.

This clonotype ranks as large (0.1 to 1%). The chain uses TRBV24-1 and TRBJ1-2; D unclear. Germline CDR1 reads KGHDR; CDR2 reads SFDVKD. The CDR3 spans 12 residues. V was pared by 3 bases and J by 8 bases, with 9 bases between. CDR3 residues: CATSDPRGGYTF. DNA of the CDR3: TGTGCCACCAGTGATCCTAGAGGGGGCTACACCTTC.

A few counts support this clonotype. The rearrangement uses TRBV2 and TRBJ1-1; D is perhaps TRBD1 (5 bases). V was shortened by 6 bases and J by 1 base, with 12 bases between the two germline ends. The CDR3 length is 14 residues. Germline assignment: CDR1 SNHLY and CDR2 FYNNEI. The chain's CDR3 is CASSDRTANTEAFF. The CDR3 coding sequence is TGTGCCAGCAGCGACAGAACGGCGAACACTGAAGCTTTCTTT.

This clonotype has a single count. The genes are TRBV11-2 and TRBJ1-5; the match to TRBD1 covers 11 bases. CDR1 and CDR2 from the germline V gene are SGHAT and FQNNGV. This CDR3 spans 17 amino acids. After removal of 0 bases from V and 2 bases from J, the junction contained 3 bases not matched to a gene. The CDR3 loop reads CASSLEGQGVGNQPQHF. The CDR3 DNA sequence: TGTGCCAGCAGCTTAGAGGGACAGGGGGTAGGCAATCAGCCCCAGCATTTT.

V gene TRBV6-5 combines with J gene TRBJ1-2; maybe TRBD1 (5 bases). V lost 4 bases to trimming and J lost 3 bases, with 15 bases between them. The CDR3 sequence is 15 residues long. Germline CDR1 reads MNHEY; CDR2 reads SVGAGI. The CDR3 DNA reads TGTGCCAGCAGTTCACAGGAACCTACCTACTATGGCTACACCTTC. Translation gives CASSSQEPTYYGYTF.

The CDR3 sequence: CSARDREGFQPQHF. The DNA of the CDR3 is TGCAGTGCTAGAGATCGTGAAGGGTTTCAGCCCCAGCATTTT. J is TRBJ1-5 and V is TRBV20-1; D remains ambiguous. V was shortened by 0 bases and J by 6 bases, with 12 bases between the two germline ends. The germline CDR1 and CDR2 sequences are DFQATT and SNEGSKA (reference sequence). This CDR3 region has 14 residues.

This sequence joins TRBV20-1 and TRBJ2-5; 12 bases line up with TRBD2. CDR3 length equals 22 residues. Germline trimming cut 0 bases from V and 5 bases from J; bases unmatched to any gene: 25. The germline gives CDR1 DFQATT, CDR2 SNEGSKA (reference sequence). The DNA of the CDR3 is TGCAGTGCTAGAGAGTCCGGGAAGGGGTCTAGCGGGAGGGGAGCCTTACGGGAGACCCAGTACTTC. Encoded protein: CSARESGKGSSGRGALRETQYF.

The chain combines TRBV11-3 with TRBJ2-1, with D perhaps matching TRBD2 (6 bases). This CDR3 has 15 amino acids. Germline V gene data show CDR1 as SGHNT and CDR2 as YENEEA. V was cut by 6 bases and J by 0 bases, with 12 bases left in between. The CDR3: CASRSGRNSYNEQFF. Written as DNA, the CDR3 is TGTGCCAGCAGGTCAGGGAGGAACTCCTACAATGAGCAGTTCTTC.

The V and J genes are TRBV6-1 and TRBJ1-1; D perhaps matches TRBD1 (5 bases). Germline assignment: CDR1 MNHNS and CDR2 SASEGT. This CDR3 has 17 residues. Trimming removed 1 base at V and 2 bases at J, with 17 bases between. CDR3 region: CASSEERGRQGNTEAFF. The CDR3 DNA follows: TGTGCCAGCAGTGAAGAGCGGGGAAGGCAGGGAAACACTGAAGCTTTCTTT.

This chain joins TRBV12-3 or TRBV12-4 and TRBJ2-5; unclear D gene. V was pared by 4 bases and J by 7 bases, with 10 bases between. The CDR3 has 12 residues. This CDR3 reads CASSSPPGTQYF. The CDR3 coding sequence is TGTGCCAGCAGTTCGCCCCCCGGGACCCAGTACTTC.

CDR3 protein: CASSVAPDRGQETQYF. The CDR3 DNA is TGTGCCAGCAGCGTAGCTCCGGACAGAGGCCAAGAGACCCAGTACTTC. The chain links TRBV9 to TRBJ2-5, with D maybe TRBD1 (6 bases). CDR3 length: 16 amino acids. V was clipped by 0 bases and J by 1 base, with 13 bases between them. Germline assignment: CDR1 SGDLS and CDR2 YYNGEE.

The chain recombines TRBV20-1 with TRBJ1-1; D is unclear. CDR1 is DFQATT, CDR2 SNEGSKA, per germline (reference sequence). V was pared by 3 bases and J by 7 bases, with 6 bases between. The CDR3 length is 10 residues. The CDR3 bases are TGCAGTGCTAGTGAAGGTGAAGCTTTCTTT. Translated: CSASEGEAFF.

CDR3 sequence: CASSVGDAPTDTQYF. The CDR3 DNA sequence: TGTGCCAGCAGTGTGGGGGATGCCCCCACAGATACGCAGTATTTT. The chain couples TRBV27 to TRBJ2-3; possibly TRBD1 or TRBD2 for D (5 bases each). Trimming removed 5 bases at V and 2 bases at J, with 14 bases between. CDR1 is MNHEY, CDR2 SMNVEV, per germline (reference sequence). The CDR3 sequence is 15 residues long.

V usage is TRBV24-1 and J usage is TRBJ2-2, with D possibly TRBD1 on 6 matching bases. The length of the CDR3 is 15 residues. Trimming left V 0 bases short and J 6 bases short, with 10 bases between. Looked up from germline, CDR1 is KGHDR and CDR2 is SFDVKD. CDR3 nucleotides: TGTGCCACCAGTGATTTGGCGGCAGGGGCCGGGGAGCTGTTTTTT. It yields the protein CATSDLAAGAGELFF.

CDR3 bases: TGTGCCTCACGGCGGGGCAATTCAGCTAACTATGGCTACACCTTC. As protein: CASRRGNSANYGYTF. The chain couples TRBV10-3 to TRBJ1-2, with D possibly being TRBD1 (5 bases). CDR1 is ENHRY and CDR2 is SYGVKD in the germline V gene. With 11 bases removed from V and 0 bases from J, the gap between germline ends came to 19 bases. The CDR3 is 15 amino acids.

The genes are TRBV20-1 and TRBJ2-2; 9 nucleotides agree with TRBD1. J gave up 3 bases and V 4 bases, and 12 bases lay outside the gene matches. CDR1 and CDR2 (germline): DFQATT, SNEGSKA (reference sequence). The CDR3 contains 17 residues. Written as DNA, the CDR3 is TGCAGTGCTATTGGGACAGGGCGGGGAGGCGACACCGGGGAGCTGTTTTTT. Protein: CSAIGTGRGGDTGELFF.

This clonotype has a handful of counts. This chain uses TRBV6-1 with TRBJ1-6; TRBD1 aligns across 8 bases. Unmatched junction bases numbered 8, after V lost 2 bases and J lost 8 bases. Germline CDR1 is MNHNS and CDR2 is SASEGT. This CDR3 has 16 residues. The CDR3 loop is CASSEMIGTGYSPLHF. The CDR3 DNA reads as TGTGCCAGCAGTGAAATGATCGGGACAGGATATTCACCCCTCCACTTT.

The chain has TRBV20-1 and TRBJ1-5; tentative D call: TRBD1 (6 bases). This CDR3 spans 14 amino acids. The germline gives CDR1 DFQATT, CDR2 SNEGSKA (reference sequence). V was clipped by 4 bases and J by 9 bases, with 19 bases between them. DNA of the CDR3: TGCAGTGCTATCCCCGGGACACGGAATGGGCCCCAGCATTTT. Translating gives CSAIPGTRNGPQHF.

This clonotype has only a few counts. The gene calls are TRBV10-1 and TRBJ1-6; 9 nucleotides line up with TRBD1. The CDR3 loop spans 13 amino acids. Trimming took 5 bases from V and 8 from J; bases not matched to a gene: 1. Germline V gene lookup returns CDR1 WNHNN and CDR2 SYGVQD (reference sequence). In DNA form, the CDR3 reads TGCGCCAGCAGTCGGGACAGGGATTCACCCCTCCACTTT. Its protein product is CASSRDRDSPLHF.